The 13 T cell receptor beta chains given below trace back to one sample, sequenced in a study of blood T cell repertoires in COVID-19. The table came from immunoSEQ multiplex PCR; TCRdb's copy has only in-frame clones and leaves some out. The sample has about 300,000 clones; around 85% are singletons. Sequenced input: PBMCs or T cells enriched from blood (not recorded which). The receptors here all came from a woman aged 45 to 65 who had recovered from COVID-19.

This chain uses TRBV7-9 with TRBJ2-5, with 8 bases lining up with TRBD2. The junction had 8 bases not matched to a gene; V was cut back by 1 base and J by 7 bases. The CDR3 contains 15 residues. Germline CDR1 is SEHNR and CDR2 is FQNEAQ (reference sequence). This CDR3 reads CASSLGEAGVGTQYF. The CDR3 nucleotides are TGTGCCAGCAGCTTAGGGGAAGCGGGGGTCGGGACCCAGTACTTC.

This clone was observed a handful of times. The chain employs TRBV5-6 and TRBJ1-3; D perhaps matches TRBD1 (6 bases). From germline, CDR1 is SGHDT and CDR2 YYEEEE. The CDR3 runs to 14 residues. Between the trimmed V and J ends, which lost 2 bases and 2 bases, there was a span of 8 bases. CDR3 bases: TGTGCCAGCAGCTTTCGGACAGCTGGAAACACCATATATTTT. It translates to CASSFRTAGNTIYF.

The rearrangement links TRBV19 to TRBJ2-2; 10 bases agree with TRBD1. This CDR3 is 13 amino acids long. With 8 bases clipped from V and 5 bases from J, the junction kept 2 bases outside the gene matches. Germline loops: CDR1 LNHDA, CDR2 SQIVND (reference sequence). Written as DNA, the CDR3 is TGTGCCAGTCGGGACAGGGGAACCGGGGAGCTGTTTTTT. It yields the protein CASRDRGTGELFF.

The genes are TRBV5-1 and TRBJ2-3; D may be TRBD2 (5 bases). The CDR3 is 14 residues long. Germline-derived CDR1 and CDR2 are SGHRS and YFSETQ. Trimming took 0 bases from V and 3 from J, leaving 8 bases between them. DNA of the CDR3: TGCGCCAGCAGCTTGGAAAGAGGGACAGATACGCAGTATTTT. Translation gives CASSLERGTDTQYF.

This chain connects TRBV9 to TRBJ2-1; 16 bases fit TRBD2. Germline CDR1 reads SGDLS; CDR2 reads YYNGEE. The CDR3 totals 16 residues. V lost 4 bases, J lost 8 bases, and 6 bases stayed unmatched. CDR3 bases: TGTGCCAGCAGCTATTCCGGGACTAGCGGGAGGGATGAGCAGTTCTTC. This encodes CASSYSGTSGRDEQFF.

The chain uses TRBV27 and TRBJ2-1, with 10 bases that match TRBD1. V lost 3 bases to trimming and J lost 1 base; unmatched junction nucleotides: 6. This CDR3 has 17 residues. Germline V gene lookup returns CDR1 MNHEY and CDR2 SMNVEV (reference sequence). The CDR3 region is CASSFRDRGRSYNEQFF. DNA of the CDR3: TGTGCCAGCAGTTTCCGGGACAGGGGAAGGTCCTACAATGAGCAGTTCTTC.

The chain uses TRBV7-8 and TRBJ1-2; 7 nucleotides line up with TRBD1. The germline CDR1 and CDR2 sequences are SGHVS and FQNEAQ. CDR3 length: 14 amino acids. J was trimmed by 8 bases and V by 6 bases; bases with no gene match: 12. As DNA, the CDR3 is TGTGCCAGCAGACCGGCCGGGACAGATCTAGGCTACACCTTC. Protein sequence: CASRPAGTDLGYTF.

Here the CDR3 reads CASSPLTGSYGYTF. The CDR3 coding sequence is TGTGCCAGCTCACCACTGACAGGGAGTTATGGCTACACCTTC. The rearrangement joins TRBV18 to TRBJ1-2, with TRBD1 matching over 7 bases. The CDR3 extends over 14 amino acids. The germline gives CDR1 KGHSH, CDR2 LQKENI. V shed 1 base, J shed 5 bases, and the junction held 4 bases outside the gene matches.

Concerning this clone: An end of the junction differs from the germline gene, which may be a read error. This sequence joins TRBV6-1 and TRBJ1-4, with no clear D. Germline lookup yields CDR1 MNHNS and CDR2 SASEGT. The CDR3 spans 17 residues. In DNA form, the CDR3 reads TGTGCCAGCAGTAAAGCCCCGGTGGGAGCAACTAATGAAAAACTGTTTTTT. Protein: CASSKAPVGATNEKLFF.

CDR3 protein: CASSSRQSPASLNEKLFF. For the CDR3, the DNA is TGTGCCAGCTCATCCCGACAGAGTCCCGCAAGCCTTAATGAAAAACTGTTTTTT. The chain uses TRBV18 and TRBJ1-4; the D gene is possibly TRBD1 (5 bases). V was cut by 5 bases and J by 4 bases, with 23 bases left in between. This CDR3 has 18 amino acids. CDR1 KGHSH and CDR2 LQKENI come from the germline V gene.

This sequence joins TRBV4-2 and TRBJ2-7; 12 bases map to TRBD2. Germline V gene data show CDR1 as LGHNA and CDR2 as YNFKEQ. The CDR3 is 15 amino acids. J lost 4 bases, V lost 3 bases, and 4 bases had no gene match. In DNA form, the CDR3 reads TGTGCCAGCAGCCAGCGCACTAGCGGGAGGTACGAGCAGTACTTC. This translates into CASSQRTSGRYEQYF.

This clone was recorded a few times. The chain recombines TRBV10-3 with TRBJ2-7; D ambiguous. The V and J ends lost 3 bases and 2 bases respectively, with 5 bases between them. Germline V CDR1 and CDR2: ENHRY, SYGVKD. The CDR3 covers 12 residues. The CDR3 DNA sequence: TGTGCCATCAGTGACCTAGCCTACGAGCAGTACTTC. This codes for CAISDLAYEQYF.

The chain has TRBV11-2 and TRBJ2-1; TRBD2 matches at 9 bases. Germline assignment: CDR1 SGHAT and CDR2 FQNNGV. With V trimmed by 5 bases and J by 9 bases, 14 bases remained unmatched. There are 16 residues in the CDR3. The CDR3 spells CASSPLVASGIGEQFF. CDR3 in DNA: TGTGCCAGCAGCCCCCTGGTCGCTAGCGGGATAGGTGAGCAGTTCTTC.